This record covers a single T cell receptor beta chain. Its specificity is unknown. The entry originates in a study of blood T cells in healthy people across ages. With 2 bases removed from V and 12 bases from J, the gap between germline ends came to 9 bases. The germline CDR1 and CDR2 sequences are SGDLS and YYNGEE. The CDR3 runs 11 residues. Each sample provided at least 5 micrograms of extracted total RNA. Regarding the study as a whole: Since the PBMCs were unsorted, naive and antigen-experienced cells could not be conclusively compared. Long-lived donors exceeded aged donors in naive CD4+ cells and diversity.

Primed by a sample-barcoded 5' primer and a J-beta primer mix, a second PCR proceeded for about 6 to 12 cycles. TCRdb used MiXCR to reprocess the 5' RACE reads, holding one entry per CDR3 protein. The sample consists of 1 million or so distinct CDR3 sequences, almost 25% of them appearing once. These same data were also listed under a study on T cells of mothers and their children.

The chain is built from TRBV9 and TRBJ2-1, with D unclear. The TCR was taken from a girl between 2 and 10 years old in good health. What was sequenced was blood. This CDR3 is CASSVEGGQFF. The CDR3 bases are TGTGCCAGCAGCGTTGAAGGTGGGCAGTTCTTC.